One and the same sample provided the 23 T cell receptor beta chains below, sequenced in a study of Graves' ophthalmopathy and Graves' hyperthyroidism. RNA served as the template for amplifying TCR beta CDR3 regions. RT-PCR in the first round used HTBI primers; a second-round multiplex PCR followed. TCRdb re-called the multiplex PCR reads with MiXCR, one entry per CDR3 protein. The top ten hold 44% of the sample, which has some 750,000 distinct CDR3 sequences, around 40% seen once. The sample comprised peripheral blood. The receptors come from an adult man with Graves' ophthalmopathy.

As to this clonotype: Here the CDR3 omits its conserved ending phenylalanine or tryptophan, so a read error is the likely source. The genes are TRBV2 and TRBJ2-3; TRBD2 is a possible D gene (6 bases). The CDR3 is 14 residues long. The V end was cut by 6 bases, the J end by 4 bases, with 14 bases between. CDR1 and CDR2 (germline): SNHLY, FYNNEI. CDR3: CASSAGPGADTQYL. The CDR3, as DNA: TGTGCCAGCAGCGCGGGACCCGGGGCAGATACGCAGTATTTA.

This clonotype occurred many times. The rearrangement links TRBV7-9 to TRBJ1-1; unclear D gene. CDR1 is SEHNR, CDR2 FQNEAQ, per germline (reference sequence). The CDR3 is 15 amino acids. The V and J ends lost 1 base and 0 bases respectively, with 9 bases between them. The CDR3 here is CASSLVGNLNTEAFF. The CDR3 coding sequence is TGTGCCAGCAGCTTAGTTGGAAACCTGAACACTGAAGCTTTCTTT. The whole variable domain, filled in from reference TRBV7-9 and TRBJ1-1, reads DTGVSQNPRHKITKRGQNVTFRCDPISEHNRLYWYRQTLGQGPEFLTYFQNEAQLEKSRLLSDRFSAERPKGSFSTLEIQRTEQGDSAMYLCASSLVGNLNTEAFFGQGTRLTVV.

There are a few counts of this clonotype. The genes are TRBV12-3 or TRBV12-4 and TRBJ2-5, with D maybe TRBD2 (6 bases). V was clipped by 0 bases and J by 2 bases, with 10 bases between them. The CDR3 consists of 15 residues. The CDR3 DNA reads TGTGCCAGCAGTTTAGCGGGGCGGGGACAAGAGACCCAGTACTTC. Translated, it gives CASSLAGRGQETQYF.

The chain combines TRBV7-9 with TRBJ2-5; 9 bases fit TRBD1. Germline V lookup: CDR1 SEHNR, CDR2 FQNEAQ (reference sequence). Trimming at V came to 5 bases and at J to 4 bases, leaving 11 bases not matched to a gene. The CDR3 extends over 16 amino acids. This chain's CDR3 is CASSRTGAVMRETQYF. The CDR3 DNA sequence: TGTGCCAGCAGCCGGACAGGGGCCGTTATGAGAGAGACCCAGTACTTC.

On this clonotype: Mismatch with germline at one junction end may stem from a read error. The chain recombines TRBV10-3 with TRBJ1-2; D is ambiguous. The CDR3 is made up of 15 amino acids. Germline loops: CDR1 ENHRY, CDR2 SYGVKD. The CDR3, as DNA: TGTGCCAGCAGTTTACGGTCGGCCGCCTTTAATGGCTACACCTTC. As protein: CASSLRSAAFNGYTF.

The genes are TRBV20-1 and TRBJ1-4; no firm D call. Trimming stripped 5 bases from V and 0 bases from J, with 13 bases between. Germline-derived CDR1 and CDR2 are DFQATT and SNEGSKA (reference sequence). The CDR3 loop spans 15 amino acids. The CDR3 DNA reads TGCAGTGCTCCCTTAGGAGGGACAACTAATGAAAAACTGTTTTTT. Translating gives CSAPLGGTTNEKLFF.

In DNA, the CDR3 is TGTGCTAGAGATAATACTGCCCGCCGTCCGAATGAAAAACTGTTTTTT. Translating it yields CARDNTARRPNEKLFF. This chain connects TRBV2 to TRBJ1-4; D uncertain. The germline CDR1 and CDR2 sequences are SNHLY and FYNNEI. The CDR3 has 16 residues.

On this clonotype itself: This sequence may be a read error, since a much larger clone differs from it by one base. The DNA for the CDR3 is TGTGCCATCAGTGAAGAACAGAGAAACGCTGAAGCTTTCTTT. Translated, it gives CAISEEQRNAEAFF. The V and J genes are TRBV10-3 and TRBJ1-1; D ambiguous. Trimming left V 3 bases short and J 6 bases short, with 14 bases between. This CDR3 is 14 amino acids long. Germline values: CDR1 ENHRY, CDR2 SYGVKD.

This clonotype was observed once. This chain links TRBV20-1 with TRBJ2-7; no reliable D call. The CDR3 runs 12 residues. The ends were cut back, 1 base at V and 3 bases at J, with 7 bases in the middle. CDR1 is DFQATT, CDR2 SNEGSKA, per germline (reference sequence). The CDR3 is CSARADDYEQYF. In nucleotides, the CDR3 is TGCAGTGCTAGAGCGGATGACTACGAGCAGTACTTC.

The rearrangement joins TRBV19 to TRBJ2-7, with 11 bases that match TRBD1. V gave up 7 bases and J gave up 3 bases; unmatched junction bases: 8. Per germline, CDR1 LNHDA and CDR2 SQIVND (reference sequence). This CDR3 is 15 amino acids long. Here the CDR3 DNA reads TGTGCCAGTACCAGGACAGGGGGCTTCCTCTACGAGCAGTACTTC. This codes for CASTRTGGFLYEQYF.

Regarding this clonotype: A junction boundary mismatches the germline segment, possibly from a read error. The gene calls are TRBV10-3 and TRBJ1-2, with no clear D. The CDR3 is 14 residues long. CDR1 and CDR2 from the germline V gene are ENHRY and SYGVKD. CDR3: CASSLYSLNYGYTF. The CDR3 DNA sequence: TGTGCCAGCAGTTTATACTCCCTGAACTATGGCTACACCTTC.

With regard to this clonotype: This is likely a read error, given that the CDR3 carries no conserved phenylalanine or tryptophan at its end. The V and J genes are TRBV7-9 and TRBJ2-5; D ambiguous. This CDR3 contains 16 residues. V shed 3 bases and J shed 2 bases, with 16 bases lying between them. Per the germline V gene, CDR1 is SEHNR and CDR2 is FQNEAQ (reference sequence). The CDR3 nucleotides are TGTGCCAGCAGCTTGGTGGTCACGACACCACAAGAGACCCAGTACCTC. Translated, it gives CASSLVVTTPQETQYL.

This clonotype was seen a handful of times. In nucleotides, the CDR3 is TGTGCCAGCAGCCAAGATTCGAGGGTAGGAAATCAGCCCCAGCATTTT. Residues: CASSQDSRVGNQPQHF. The chain combines TRBV7-9 with TRBJ1-5, with D unclear. Germline V gene data show CDR1 as SEHNR and CDR2 as FQNEAQ (reference sequence). This CDR3 is built from 16 residues. With 5 bases removed from V and 4 bases from J, the gap between germline ends came to 18 bases.

In this sample, this clonotype turned up many times. This chain connects TRBV9 to TRBJ1-3; no reliable D call. This CDR3 contains 15 residues. CDR1 is SGDLS and CDR2 is YYNGEE in the germline V gene. V lost 6 bases and J lost 0, with 13 bases in between. This CDR3 is CASNPWEYSGNTIYF. The CDR3, as DNA: TGTGCCAGCAACCCCTGGGAGTACTCTGGAAACACCATATATTTT.

The V gene is TRBV10-3, the J gene TRBJ2-3; TRBD1 agrees at 9 bases. The CDR3 contains 15 residues. With V trimmed by 6 bases and J by 0 bases, 4 bases remained unmatched. The germline V gene encodes CDR1 ENHRY and CDR2 SYGVKD. CDR3 residues: CAISDGTGSTDTQYF. The CDR3 DNA follows: TGTGCCATCAGCGACGGGACAGGGAGCACAGATACGCAGTATTTT.

Concerning this clonotype: No conserved phenylalanine or tryptophan ends this CDR3, so it is likely a read error. The rearrangement joins TRBV25-1 to TRBJ2-6; D may be TRBD1 (5 bases). Per germline, CDR1 MGHDK and CDR2 SYGVNS. This CDR3 contains 15 residues. This CDR3 is CASSEFGSGANVLTL. The CDR3 region has the DNA TGTGCCAGCAGTGAATTCGGTTCTGGGGCCAATGTCCTGACTCTC.

This clonotype was found many times. This chain joins TRBV11-2 and TRBJ1-6; perhaps TRBD1 as D (5 bases). The CDR3 has 15 residues. Trimming removed 5 bases at V and 9 bases at J, with 17 bases between. Germline V gene data show CDR1 as SGHAT and CDR2 as FQNNGV. The CDR3, as DNA: TGTGCCAGCAGCCCGTTGGCAGGGTATCGTTCACCCCTCCACTTT. Residues: CASSPLAGYRSPLHF.

V gene TRBV25-1 combines with J gene TRBJ2-5; D not certain. The DNA matches TRBJ2-1 better at its end, which makes the J call doubtful. Germline V gene data show CDR1 as MGHDK and CDR2 as SYGVNS. The CDR3 length is 13 residues. CDR3 region: CASSEKQYNEQFF. CDR3 nucleotides: TGTGCCAGCAGTGAAAAACAGTACAATGAGCAGTTCTTC.

This clonotype was seen many times. Written as DNA, the CDR3 is TGTGCCACCAGCAGAGAGGGAAGGGACTACCAAGAGACCCAGTACTTC. Encoded protein: CATSREGRDYQETQYF. This chain joins TRBV15 and TRBJ2-5; tentatively, D is TRBD2 (6 bases). The length of the CDR3 is 16 residues. The V end lost 0 bases, the J end lost 0 bases, and 11 bases lay between the germline ends. The germline V gene encodes CDR1 LNHNV and CDR2 YYDKDF (reference sequence).

Comment on this clonotype: At one end, the junction sequence differs from germline, possibly due to a read error. This sequence joins TRBV6-2 or TRBV6-3 and TRBJ2-7; 9 bases are shared with TRBD1. The CDR3 is made up of 12 amino acids. Germline CDR1 MNHEY, CDR2 SVGEGT. The CDR3 DNA reads TGTGCCGGGGGGACAGGGAGCTACGAGCGGTACTTC. Encoded protein: CAGGTGSYERYF.

This clonotype was observed a handful of times. V usage is TRBV5-1 and J usage is TRBJ2-2; D is ambiguous. CDR3 length: 14 residues. Trimming cost V 4 bases and J 2 bases, with 9 bases left between them. Germline values: CDR1 SGHRS, CDR2 YFSETQ. The CDR3 DNA follows: TGCGCCAGCAGCGTCCTTGATAACACCGGGGAGCTGTTTTTT. Translation: CASSVLDNTGELFF.

The chain recombines TRBV12-1 with TRBJ1-2; TRBD1, the table's D call, was not compared with the DNA. TRBV12-1 is reported as a pseudogene. The CDR3 sequence is 15 residues long. The CDR3 loop is CASNSYKDSSWVYTF. CDR3 bases: TGTGCCAGCAACTCATATAAAGACAGTTCCTGGGTCTACACCTTC.

The CDR3 sequence is CASSLRGQMNTEAFF. Written as DNA, the CDR3 is TGTGCCAGCAGCCTCCGGGGACAGATGAACACTGAAGCTTTCTTT. This chain uses TRBV7-2 with TRBJ1-1, with TRBD1 matching 7 bases. Per germline, CDR1 SGHTA and CDR2 FQGNSA. With 5 bases clipped from V and 0 bases from J, the junction kept 6 bases outside the gene matches. CDR3 length: 15 amino acids.